Following are 27 T cell receptor beta chains from one sample sequenced in a study of shared clonotypes between healthy human individuals. Assay: immunoSEQ multiplex PCR; the TCRdb copy retains only in-frame clones and omits some. This table holds over a million clones, about 75% found once. Sequenced: memory CD4+ T cells sorted from blood. As to subset: CD45RA-negative fraction. The receptors derive from a man between 18 and 35 years old in good health.

The rearrangement uses TRBV27 and TRBJ2-1, with D unresolved. This CDR3 has 15 residues. Germline V gene sequence: CDR1 MNHEY, CDR2 SMNVEV (reference sequence). V was shortened by 3 bases and J by 6 bases, with 15 bases between the two germline ends. CDR3 nucleotides: TGTGCCAGCAGTTTTAGGGTAGCACAATCCAATGAGCAGTTCTTC. Translation gives CASSFRVAQSNEQFF.

The chain links TRBV5-4 to TRBJ2-7, with D perhaps matching TRBD1 (6 bases). The CDR3 runs to 15 residues. The germline V and J ends were trimmed by 2 bases and 4 bases, with 16 bases remaining between them. In germline, CDR1 is SGHNT, CDR2 YYREEE (reference sequence). The CDR3 DNA reads as TGTGCCAGCAGCTTTGGGACAATTAGCGCGTACGAGCAGTACTTC. Its translation is CASSFGTISAYEQYF.

This clone was seen ten or more times. The chain uses TRBV7-8 and TRBJ2-1; 14 bases fit TRBD2. In germline, CDR1 is SGHVS, CDR2 FQNEAQ. V was pared by 6 bases and J by 5 bases, with 3 bases of the junction left unmatched. This CDR3 is built from 15 residues. CDR3 nucleotides: TGTGCCAGCAGGGGGGGACTAGCGGGAGACAATGAGCAGTTCTTC. Translation gives CASRGGLAGDNEQFF. Complete variable domain (other parts from reference TRBV7-8 and TRBJ2-1): GAGVSQSPRYKVAKRGQDVALRCDPISGHVSLFWYQQALGQGPEFLTYFQNEAQLDKSGLPSDRFFAERPEGSVSTLKIQRTQQEDSAVYLCASRGGLAGDNEQFFGPGTRLTVL.

CDR3 sequence: CSVGISNQPQHF. The CDR3 region has the DNA TGCAGCGTTGGAATAAGCAATCAGCCCCAGCATTTT. The genes are TRBV29-1 and TRBJ1-5; D is ambiguous. V dropped 4 bases and J dropped 1 base, with 5 bases sitting between them. Germline V gives CDR1 SQVTM, CDR2 ANQGSEA. CDR3 length: 12 amino acids. Based on the CDR3 plus reference TRBV29-1 and TRBJ1-5, the full variable domain is SAVISQKPSRDICQRGTSLTIQCQVDSQVTMMFWYRQQPGQSLTLIATANQGSEATYESGFVIDKFPISRPNLTFSTLTVSNMSPEDSSIYLCSVGISNQPQHFGDGTRLSIL.

This clone was counted at least ten times. The gene calls are TRBV18 and TRBJ1-1; D remains unclear. In germline, CDR1 is KGHSH, CDR2 LQKENI. The ends were cut back, 4 bases at V and 4 bases at J, with 10 bases in the middle. CDR3 length: 13 residues. The CDR3 coding sequence is TGTGCCAGCTCACAGATATTGTTCACTGAAGCTTTCTTT. Its protein is CASSQILFTEAFF.

The gene calls are TRBV5-8 and TRBJ2-7; 7 bases map to TRBD1. The CDR3 contains 13 residues. J was trimmed by 6 bases and V by 3 bases; bases with no gene match: 6. CDR1 is SGHTS, CDR2 YDEGEE, per germline. DNA of the CDR3: TGTGCCAGCAGCTCGACAGGGTTGGGCGAGCAGTACTTC. Translated, it gives CASSSTGLGEQYF.

The V gene is TRBV6-5, the J gene TRBJ1-5; D call uncertain. The CDR3 sequence is 13 residues long. The V gene's germline CDR1 is MNHEY and CDR2 SVGAGI. Between the trimmed V and J ends, which lost 0 bases and 9 bases, there was a span of 9 bases. In nucleotides, the CDR3 is TGTGCCAGCAGTTACTCGCGGATCCTGCCCCAGCATTTT. It translates to CASSYSRILPQHF.

In this sample, this clone turned up many times. Other DNA variants within this sample encode the same CDR3. The chain employs TRBV19 and TRBJ1-1, with D tentatively TRBD1 (5 bases). Germline CDR1 reads LNHDA; CDR2 reads SQIVND (reference sequence). CDR3 length: 13 amino acids. With 6 bases removed from V and 1 base from J, the gap between germline ends came to 9 bases. In DNA, the CDR3 is TGTGCCAGTAGCCCTACAGGGAACACTGAAGCTTTCTTT. It is translated as CASSPTGNTEAFF.

The rearrangement uses TRBV5-1 and TRBJ2-5; no reliable D call. Germline CDR1 is SGHRS and CDR2 is YFSETQ. Trimming shortened V by 0 bases and J by 2 bases, and 11 bases separated the two germline ends. The CDR3 is 15 residues long. CDR3 sequence reads: CASSLDRLGQETQYF. The CDR3 bases are TGCGCCAGCAGCTTGGATAGGCTAGGGCAAGAGACCCAGTACTTC.

Of note for this clone: Since a much larger clone is just one base distant, this may be a read error. This chain joins TRBV7-2 and TRBJ1-1; D is undetermined. Trimming pared 0 bases from V and 1 base from J, leaving 3 bases between. CDR1 SGHTA and CDR2 FQGNSA come from the germline V gene. The CDR3 is 13 residues long. The CDR3 sequence: CASSLAENTEAFF. The CDR3 bases are TGTGCCAGCAGCTTAGCGGAGAACACTGAAGCTTTCTTT.

The gene calls are TRBV30 and TRBJ1-5, with D uncertain. CDR3 length: 12 residues. CDR1 and CDR2 (germline): GTSNPN, SVGIG (reference sequence). V gave up 5 bases and J gave up 2 bases, with 7 bases separating them. CDR3 residues: CAWEKGNQPQHF. The CDR3 DNA reads TGTGCCTGGGAAAAAGGCAATCAGCCCCAGCATTTT.

This clone was counted between two and nine times. V usage is TRBV11-2 and J usage is TRBJ2-2; 11 bases align to TRBD2. With V trimmed by 1 base and J by 5 bases, 6 bases remained unmatched. This CDR3 comprises 17 residues. CDR1 and CDR2 (germline): SGHAT, FQNNGV. The CDR3 nucleotides are TGTGCCAGCAGCTTAGGTGTACTAGCGGGAGATACCGGGGAGCTGTTTTTT. Translating it yields CASSLGVLAGDTGELFF.

The chain links TRBV29-1 to TRBJ2-4; D gene ambiguous. The CDR3 covers 12 residues. The V gene's germline CDR1 is SQVTM and CDR2 ANQGSEA. The V and J ends lost 5 bases and 0 bases respectively, with 5 bases between them. DNA for the CDR3: TGCAGCGTTCAACTAGCCAAAAACATTCAGTACTTC. This encodes CSVQLAKNIQYF. The full variable domain, completed using reference TRBV29-1 and TRBJ2-4, is SAVISQKPSRDICQRGTSLTIQCQVDSQVTMMFWYRQQPGQSLTLIATANQGSEATYESGFVIDKFPISRPNLTFSTLTVSNMSPEDSSIYLCSVQLAKNIQYFGAGTRLSVL.

Points on this clone: A far larger clone is only one base removed, so a read error is likely. This same CDR3 is encoded by further DNA sequences in the sample. V usage is TRBV18 and J usage is TRBJ1-4; D gene uncertain. Germline values: CDR1 KGHSH, CDR2 LQKENI. The CDR3 is 12 amino acids. V was trimmed by 3 bases and J by 8 bases, leaving 7 bases between them. CDR3 residues: CASSPPGEKLFF. In nucleotides, the CDR3 is TGTGCCAGCTCACCCCCTGGGGAAAAACTGTTTTTT.

The chain recombines TRBV6-1 with TRBJ2-7; 10 nucleotides match TRBD2. Germline V gene lookup returns CDR1 MNHNS and CDR2 SASEGT. The CDR3 covers 15 residues. V gave up 5 bases and J gave up 7 bases; unmatched junction bases: 11. The CDR3 protein is CASSPLSGGAGEQYF. CDR3 DNA sequence: TGTGCCAGCAGTCCCTTGAGCGGGGGGGCCGGTGAGCAGTACTTC.

V usage is TRBV7-2 and J usage is TRBJ2-1; 7 bases match TRBD2. The J segment lost 3 bases and the V segment lost 5 bases, leaving 4 bases of the junction unmatched. This CDR3 is 14 amino acids long. Germline V lookup: CDR1 SGHTA, CDR2 FQGNSA. CDR3 nucleotides: TGTGCCAGCAGCCCAATAGCGGGCTACAATGAGCAGTTCTTC. As protein: CASSPIAGYNEQFF.

The chain combines TRBV5-3 with TRBJ1-4; the D gene is possibly TRBD1 (5 bases). TRBV5-3 is sorted into the ORF group, with uncertain function. CDR3 length: 16 residues. V was shortened by 0 bases and J by 5 bases, with 14 bases between the two germline ends. Here the CDR3 reads CARSLGGHIMNEKLFF. The CDR3 DNA is TGTGCCAGAAGCTTGGGCGGACACATAATGAATGAAAAACTGTTTTTT.

The rearrangement links TRBV7-9 to TRBJ2-7; 7 positions match TRBD1. Trimming at V came to 0 bases and at J to 6 bases, leaving 8 bases not matched to a gene. The CDR3 has 15 residues. Germline V gene sequence: CDR1 SEHNR, CDR2 FQNEAQ (reference sequence). The CDR3 region has the DNA TGTGCCAGCAGCTTAGCAACCGGGACAGCCGCCGAGCAGTACTTC. Residues: CASSLATGTAAEQYF.

V gene TRBV28 combines with J gene TRBJ2-7, with D unclear. In germline, CDR1 is MDHEN, CDR2 SYDVKM. Trimming took off 5 bases at V and 4 bases at J, with 12 bases between the two ends. This CDR3 region has 13 residues. The CDR3 DNA reads TGTGCCAGCAGTGCGCCGCCCCTATACGAGCAGTACTTC. Amino acids: CASSAPPLYEQYF.

This clone appeared many times. This chain connects TRBV11-2 to TRBJ2-7; tentatively, D is TRBD1 or TRBD2 (5 bases each). Germline CDR1 is SGHAT and CDR2 is FQNNGV. V was cut by 5 bases and J by 2 bases, with 13 bases left in between. This CDR3 is 14 amino acids long. CDR3 coding DNA: TGTGCCAGCAGCGTAGGGACGGTCCCCTACGAGCAGTACTTC. It is translated as CASSVGTVPYEQYF.

This clone was recorded a few times. The chain combines TRBV14 with TRBJ1-1, with 7 nucleotides matching TRBD1. Per germline, CDR1 SGHDN and CDR2 FVKESK. V dropped 4 bases and J dropped 7; count of bases not matched to a gene: 9. The CDR3 has 14 residues. CDR3 sequence: CASSRRGDWNEAFF. The CDR3 region has the DNA TGTGCCAGCAGCCGCAGGGGGGATTGGAATGAAGCTTTCTTT.

The chain has TRBV9 and TRBJ2-7; TRBD1 aligns across 11 bases. CDR3 length: 17 residues. J gave up 4 bases and V 0 bases, and 9 bases lay outside the gene matches. CDR1 is SGDLS and CDR2 is YYNGEE in the germline V gene. CDR3 sequence (DNA): TGTGCCAGCAGCGTAGCTGTCGGGACAGGGGGGCGATACGAGCAGTACTTC. It is translated as CASSVAVGTGGRYEQYF. The whole variable domain, filled in from reference TRBV9 and TRBJ2-7, reads DSGVTQTPKHLITATGQRVTLRCSPRSGDLSVYWYQQSLDQGLQFLIQYYNGEERAKGNILERFSAQQFPDLHSELNLSSLELGDSALYFCASSVAVGTGGRYEQYFGPGTRLTVT.

The chain links TRBV7-9 to TRBJ2-2; 7 nucleotides align to TRBD1. V shed 5 bases and J 6 bases; nucleotides not matched to a gene: 9. Germline V lookup: CDR1 SEHNR, CDR2 FQNEAQ (reference sequence). CDR3 length equals 15 residues. The CDR3 sequence: CASSPDRVVAGELFF. CDR3 coding DNA: TGTGCCAGCAGCCCTGACAGGGTTGTGGCCGGGGAGCTGTTTTTT.

The genes are TRBV5-1 and TRBJ2-4; D ambiguous. The CDR3 consists of 13 residues. With 5 bases removed from V and 3 bases from J, the gap between germline ends came to 9 bases. In germline, CDR1 is SGHRS, CDR2 YFSETQ. The CDR3 DNA sequence: TGCGCCAGCAGGGAGATAGGCAAAAACATTCAGTACTTC. It is translated as CASREIGKNIQYF. Variable domain in full (rest from reference TRBV5-1 and TRBJ2-4): KAGVTQTPRYLIKTRGQQVTLSCSPISGHRSVSWYQQTPGQGLQFLFEYFSETQRNKGNFPGRFSGRQFSNSRSEMNVSTLELGDSALYLCASREIGKNIQYFGAGTRLSVL.

The V call is TRBV7-6, the J call TRBJ2-7; no reliable D call. Trimming removed 1 base at V and 6 bases at J, with 7 bases between. Germline lookup yields CDR1 SGHVS and CDR2 FNYEAQ. CDR3 length: 12 amino acids. DNA of the CDR3: TGTGCCAGCAGCTTAGGAGTGCCCGAGCAGTACTTC. It translates to CASSLGVPEQYF.

This chain uses TRBV27 with TRBJ1-1; TRBD1 might be the D (5 bases). The CDR3 totals 15 residues. The germline V and J ends were trimmed by 0 bases and 1 base, with 9 bases remaining between them. Germline lookup yields CDR1 MNHEY and CDR2 SMNVEV (reference sequence). The CDR3 DNA sequence: TGTGCCAGCAGTTTATCCCGGGACCCGAACACTGAAGCTTTCTTT. Amino acids: CASSLSRDPNTEAFF.

Points on this clone: Additional DNA sequences in this sample encode the identical CDR3. The gene calls are TRBV19 and TRBJ2-1; 7 bases line up with TRBD2. Germline V CDR1 and CDR2: LNHDA, SQIVND (reference sequence). There are 15 residues in the CDR3. V shed 0 bases, J shed 4 bases, and the junction held 3 bases outside the gene matches. The CDR3 reads CASSIEGTTYNEQFF. CDR3 sequence (DNA): TGTGCCAGTAGTATAGAAGGGACTACTTACAATGAGCAGTTCTTC.